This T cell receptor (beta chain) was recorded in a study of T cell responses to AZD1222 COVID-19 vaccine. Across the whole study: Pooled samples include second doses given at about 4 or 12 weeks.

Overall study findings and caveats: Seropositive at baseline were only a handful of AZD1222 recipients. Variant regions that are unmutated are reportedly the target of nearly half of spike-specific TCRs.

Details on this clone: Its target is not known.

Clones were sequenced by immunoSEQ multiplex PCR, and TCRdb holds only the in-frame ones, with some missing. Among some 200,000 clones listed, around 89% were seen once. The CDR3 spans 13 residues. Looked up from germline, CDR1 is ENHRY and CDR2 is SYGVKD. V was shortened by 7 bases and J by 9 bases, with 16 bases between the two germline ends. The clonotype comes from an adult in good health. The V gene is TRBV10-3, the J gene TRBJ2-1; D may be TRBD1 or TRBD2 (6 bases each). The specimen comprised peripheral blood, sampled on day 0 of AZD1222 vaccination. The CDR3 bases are TGTGCCATCACCGGAGGGGGACCGGGTGAGCAGTTCTTC. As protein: CAITGGGPGEQFF.